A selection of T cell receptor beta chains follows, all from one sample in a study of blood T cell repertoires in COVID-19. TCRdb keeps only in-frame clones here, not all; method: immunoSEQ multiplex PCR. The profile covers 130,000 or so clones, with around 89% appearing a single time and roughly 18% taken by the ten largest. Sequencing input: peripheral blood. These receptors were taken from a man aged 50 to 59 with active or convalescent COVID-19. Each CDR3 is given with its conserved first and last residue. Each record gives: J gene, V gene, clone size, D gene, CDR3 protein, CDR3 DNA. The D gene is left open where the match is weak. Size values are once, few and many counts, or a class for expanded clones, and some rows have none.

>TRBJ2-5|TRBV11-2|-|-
CASSLGGGRETQYF
TGTGCCAGCAGCTTAGGGGGGGGCAGAGAGACCCAGTACTTC
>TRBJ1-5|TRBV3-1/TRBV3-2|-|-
CASSQAGLGQPQHF
TGTGCCAGCAGCCAAGCAGGGTTGGGTCAGCCCCAGCATTTT
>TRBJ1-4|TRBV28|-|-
CASSPSPSREKLFF
TGTGCCAGCAGTCCCTCCCCGAGCAGGGAAAAACTGTTTTTT
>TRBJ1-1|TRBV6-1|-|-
CASSEAGRDTEAFF
TGTGCCAGCAGTGAGGCGGGAAGGGACACTGAAGCTTTCTTT
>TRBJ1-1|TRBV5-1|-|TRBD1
CASSSEGATDTEAFF
TGCGCCAGCAGCTCCGAGGGGGCAACGGACACTGAAGCTTTCTTT
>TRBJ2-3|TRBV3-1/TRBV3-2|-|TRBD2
CASSQGAGVPDTQYF
TGTGCCAGCAGCCAAGGGGCGGGAGTCCCAGATACGCAGTATTTT
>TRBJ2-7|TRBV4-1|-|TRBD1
CASSQVLSGQGAYEQYF
TGCGCCAGCAGCCAAGTTCTGTCGGGACAGGGGGCTTACGAGCAGTACTTC
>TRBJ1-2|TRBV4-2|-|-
CASSRAGSRGYTF
TGTGCCAGCAGCCGTGCGGGGAGTAGAGGCTACACCTTC
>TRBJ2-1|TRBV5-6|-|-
CASSPRGGGAYNEQFF
TGTGCCAGCAGCCCCCGAGGAGGGGGCGCCTACAATGAGCAGTTCTTC
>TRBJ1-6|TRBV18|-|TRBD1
CASSPGQGPSNSPLHF
TGTGCCAGCTCACCAGGACAGGGCCCGAGTAATTCACCCCTCCACTTT
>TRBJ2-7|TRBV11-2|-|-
CASSLDSLLGAAYEQYF
TGTGCCAGCAGCTTAGATTCGCTTTTGGGGGCGGCTTACGAGCAGTACTTC
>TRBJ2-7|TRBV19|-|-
CASSIAGGTYEQYF
TGTGCCAGTAGTATAGCTGGCGGGACCTACGAGCAGTACTTC
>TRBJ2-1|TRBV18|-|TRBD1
CASSTGVSYNEQFF
TGTGCCAGCTCGACAGGGGTATCCTACAATGAGCAGTTCTTC
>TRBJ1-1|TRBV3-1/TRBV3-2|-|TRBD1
CASGYRGQRVSDTEAFF
TGTGCCAGCGGATACAGGGGGCAACGGGTCAGCGACACTGAAGCTTTCTTT
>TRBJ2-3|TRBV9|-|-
CASSVVDIDTQYF
TGTGCCAGCAGCGTAGTGGACATAGATACGCAGTATTTT
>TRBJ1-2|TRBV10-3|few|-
CAISQIAGIGYGYTF
TGTGCCATCAGTCAGATTGCGGGGATAGGATATGGCTACACCTTC
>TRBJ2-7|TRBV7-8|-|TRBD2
CASSLRGAGEPFYEQYF
TGTGCCAGCAGCTTACGCGGTGCGGGAGAGCCCTTTTACGAGCAGTACTTC
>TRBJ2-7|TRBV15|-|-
CATSRDPRGRLGYEQYF
TGTGCCACCAGCAGAGATCCGAGAGGTCGCCTGGGTTACGAGCAGTACTTC
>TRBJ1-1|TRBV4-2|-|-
CASSQDTGPTEAFF
TGTGCCAGCAGCCAAGATACCGGTCCCACTGAAGCTTTCTTT
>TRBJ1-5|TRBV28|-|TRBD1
CASSSITGVDQPQHF
TGTGCCAGCAGTTCGATAACAGGGGTGGATCAGCCCCAGCATTTT
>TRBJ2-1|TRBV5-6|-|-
CASSRPTSFNEQFF
TGTGCCAGCAGCCGACCCACTAGCTTCAATGAGCAGTTCTTC
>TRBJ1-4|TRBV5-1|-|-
CASSLAGVSEKLFF
TGCGCCAGCAGCTTGGCAGGGGTTAGTGAAAAACTGTTTTTT
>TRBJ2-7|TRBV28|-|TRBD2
CASPPSGSVKDEQYF
TGTGCCAGCCCCCCTAGCGGGAGTGTCAAGGACGAGCAGTACTTC
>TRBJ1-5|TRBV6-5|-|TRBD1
CASSSLGQGNQPQHF
TGTGCCAGCAGTTCCTTGGGACAGGGGAATCAGCCCCAGCATTTT
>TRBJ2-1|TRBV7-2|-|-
CASSLELAEGGIF
TGTGCCAGCAGCTTAGAGCTAGCGGAGGGGGGTATCTTC
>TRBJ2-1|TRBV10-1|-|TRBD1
CASGTGVSYNEQFF
TGCGCCAGTGGGACAGGAGTCTCCTACAATGAGCAGTTCTTC
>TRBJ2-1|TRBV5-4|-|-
CASSLGASREQFF
TGTGCCAGCAGCTTGGGGGCTAGCCGGGAGCAGTTCTTC
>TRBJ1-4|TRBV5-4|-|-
CASMRAPREKLFF
TGTGCCAGCATGAGGGCCCCCCGGGAAAAACTGTTTTTT
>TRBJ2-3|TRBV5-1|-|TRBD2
CASSTGLAGAWTDTQYF
TGCGCCAGCAGCACGGGACTAGCGGGAGCCTGGACAGATACGCAGTATTTT
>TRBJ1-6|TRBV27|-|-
CASSLQGRDSPLHF
TGTGCCAGCAGTTTACAGGGAAGGGATTCACCCCTCCACTTT
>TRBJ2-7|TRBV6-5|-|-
CASSSVKLSEQYF
TGTGCCAGCAGTTCTGTAAAGCTTTCCGAGCAGTACTTC
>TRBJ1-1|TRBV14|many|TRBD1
CASSRDRVTEAFF
TGTGCCAGCAGCCGGGACAGGGTAACTGAAGCTTTCTTT
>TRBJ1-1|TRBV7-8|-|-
CASSQPTEGNTEAFF
TGTGCCAGCAGCCAACCCACGGAGGGGAACACTGAAGCTTTCTTT
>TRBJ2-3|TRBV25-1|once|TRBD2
CASSEVGRGGLGADTQYF
TGTGCCAGCAGTGAAGTTGGACGGGGGGGCCTCGGGGCAGATACGCAGTATTTT
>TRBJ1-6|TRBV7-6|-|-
CASSIRRDYNSPLHF
TGTGCCAGCAGCATACGCAGGGACTATAATTCACCCCTCCACTTT
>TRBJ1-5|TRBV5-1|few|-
CASSLAPVGVTNQPQHF
TGCGCCAGCAGCTTGGCCCCTGTAGGGGTCACCAATCAGCCCCAGCATTTT
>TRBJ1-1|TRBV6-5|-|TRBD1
CASSYSNRGDTEAFF
TGTGCCAGCAGTTACTCCAACAGGGGCGACACTGAAGCTTTCTTT
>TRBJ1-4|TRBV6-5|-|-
CASIGRFGEKLFF
TGTGCCAGCATTGGCAGATTCGGGGAAAAACTGTTTTTT
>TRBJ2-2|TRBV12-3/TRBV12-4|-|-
CASTLSNTGELFF
TGTGCCAGCACCCTCAGTAACACCGGGGAGCTGTTTTTT
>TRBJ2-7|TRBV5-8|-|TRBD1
CASSRGLSYEQYF
TGTGCCAGCAGCAGGGGGCTTTCCTACGAGCAGTACTTC
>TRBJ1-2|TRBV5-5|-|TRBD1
CASSLAWDRNNYGYTF
TGTGCCAGCAGCTTGGCCTGGGACAGGAACAACTATGGCTACACCTTC
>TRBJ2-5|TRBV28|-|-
CASSQLGRANLQETQYF
TGTGCCAGCAGTCAACTAGGAAGGGCGAACCTACAAGAGACCCAGTACTTC
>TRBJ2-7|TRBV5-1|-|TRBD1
CASSPDGTGYYEQYF
TGCGCCAGCAGCCCGGACGGGACAGGGTACTACGAGCAGTACTTC
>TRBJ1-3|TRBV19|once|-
CASSMAGGSSGNTIYF
TGTGCCAGTAGTATGGCGGGGGGCAGCTCTGGAAACACCATATATTTT
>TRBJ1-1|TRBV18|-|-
CASSPSGSTEAFF
TGTGCCAGCTCACCTTCGGGGTCCACTGAAGCTTTCTTT
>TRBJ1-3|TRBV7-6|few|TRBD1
CASSATGGLGNTIYF
TGTGCCAGCAGCGCGACAGGGGGCCTTGGAAACACCATATATTTT
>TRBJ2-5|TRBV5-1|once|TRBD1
CASSIQGAREETQYF
TGCGCCAGCAGCATACAGGGGGCGCGGGAAGAGACCCAGTACTTC
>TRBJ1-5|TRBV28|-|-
CASAGTMGNQPQHF
TGTGCCAGTGCCGGGACAATGGGCAATCAGCCCCAGCATTTT
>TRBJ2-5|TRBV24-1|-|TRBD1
CATSDPGQPQETQYF
TGTGCCACCAGTGATCCGGGACAGCCTCAAGAGACCCAGTACTTC
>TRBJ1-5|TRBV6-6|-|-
CASSNQNQPQHF
TGTGCCAGCAGTAATCAAAATCAGCCCCAGCATTTT
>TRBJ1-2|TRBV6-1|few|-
CASSEAPGLGNYGYTF
TGTGCCAGCAGTGAAGCCCCGGGATTGGGGAACTATGGCTACACCTTC
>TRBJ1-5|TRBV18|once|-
CASSPDFGTIRNQPQHF
TGTGCCAGCTCACCAGACTTCGGGACTATAAGGAATCAGCCCCAGCATTTT
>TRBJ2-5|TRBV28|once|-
CASSLWAGRRETQYF
TGTGCCAGCAGTTTATGGGCAGGGCGTCGAGAGACCCAGTACTTC
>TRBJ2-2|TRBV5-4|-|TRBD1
CASSLGTGLGGELFF
TGTGCCAGCAGCTTGGGGACAGGGTTGGGCGGGGAGCTGTTTTTT
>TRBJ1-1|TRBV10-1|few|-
CAGPQGGMVLDTEAFF
TGCGCCGGCCCCCAAGGGGGTATGGTCTTGGACACTGAAGCTTTCTTT
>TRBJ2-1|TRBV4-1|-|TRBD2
CASSQELAGAGVRMNEQFF
TGCGCCAGCAGCCAAGAGCTAGCGGGGGCCGGCGTGCGGATGAATGAGCAGTTCTTC
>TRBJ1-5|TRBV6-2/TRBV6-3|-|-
CASSYLWQGTDQPQHF
TGTGCCAGCAGTTACCTCTGGCAGGGGACCGATCAGCCCCAGCATTTT
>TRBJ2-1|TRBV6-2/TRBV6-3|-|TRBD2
CASSHNVGTSGRAEENEQFF
TGTGCCAGCAGCCACAATGTAGGGACTAGCGGGAGGGCCGAGGAGAATGAGCAGTTCTTC